This TCR beta chain was sequenced during a study of blood T cell repertoires in COVID-19. Original handling: Reference gene primer amplification gave estimated nucleated cell counts. The data were produced by immunoSEQ multiplex PCR, yet TCRdb's version contains in-frame clones alone and is incomplete. That table supplies the V and J calls and clone size; D and trimming were determined from the DNA. The sample has 250,000 or so clones, about 88% seen once; the top ten hold about 4.6%. The germline CDR1 and CDR2 sequences are SGHNT and YYREEE (reference sequence). V was clipped by 0 bases and J by 4 bases, with 7 bases between them. The CDR3 spans 13 residues.

The sequencing sample was made of peripheral blood. The rearrangement uses TRBV5-4 and TRBJ2-5, with no clear D. The sequence came from a woman aged 40-49 years who had recovered from COVID-19. The CDR3 DNA follows: TGTGCCAGCAGCTTGGAGAGCCTAGAGACCCAGTACTTC. Translated: CASSLESLETQYF.